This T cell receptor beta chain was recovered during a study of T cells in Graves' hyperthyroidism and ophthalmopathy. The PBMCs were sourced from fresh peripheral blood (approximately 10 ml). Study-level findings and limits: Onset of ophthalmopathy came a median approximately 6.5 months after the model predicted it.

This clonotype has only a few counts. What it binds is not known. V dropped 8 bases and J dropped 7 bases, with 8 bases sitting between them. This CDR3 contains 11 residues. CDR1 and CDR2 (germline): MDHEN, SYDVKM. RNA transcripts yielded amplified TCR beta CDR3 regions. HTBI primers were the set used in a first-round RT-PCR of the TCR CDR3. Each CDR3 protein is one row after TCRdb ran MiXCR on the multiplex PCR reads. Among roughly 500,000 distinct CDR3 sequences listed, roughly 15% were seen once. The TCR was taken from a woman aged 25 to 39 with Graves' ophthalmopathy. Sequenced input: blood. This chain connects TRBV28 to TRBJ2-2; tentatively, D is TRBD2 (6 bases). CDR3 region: CASFGSGELFF. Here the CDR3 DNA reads TGTGCCAGCTTCGGGAGCGGGGAGCTGTTTTTT.